Below are 20 T cell receptor beta chains sequenced from a single sample in a study of vaccination effects on CD4 cells after COVID-19. No antigen has been assigned to these receptors. The repertoire was sequenced with immunoSEQ multiplex PCR; TCRdb's copy has only in-frame clones and lacks some. The data show approximately 37,000 clones, with around two thirds seen just once and 7% to 8% held by the top ten. CD4+ T cells were isolated after around 10 days of culture. The participants, recipients of two vaccine doses, got either BNT162b2 or mRNA-1273. The material was CD4+ T cells from PBMCs cultured without peptide, obtained after COVID-19 vaccination. The receptor set was obtained from a human donor who received a COVID-19 vaccine.

This chain connects TRBV2 to TRBJ2-7; maybe TRBD2 (5 bases). This CDR3 contains 12 residues. Germline V gene data show CDR1 as SNHLY and CDR2 as FYNNEI. The germline V and J ends were trimmed by 5 bases and 0 bases, with 5 bases remaining between them. The CDR3 loop reads CASSRGSYEQYF. DNA for the CDR3: TGTGCCAGCAGTCGGGGCTCCTACGAGCAGTACTTC.

This clone was detected a few times. This chain uses TRBV5-1 with TRBJ1-1, with a possible D match to TRBD1 (6 bases). CDR1 and CDR2 (germline): SGHRS, YFSETQ. This CDR3 is 14 amino acids long. V was cut by 4 bases and J by 1 base, with 11 bases left in between. The CDR3 DNA is TGCGCCAGCAGCATAATGACAGGGAACACTGAAGCTTTCTTT. Its protein product is CASSIMTGNTEAFF.

This clone appeared once. The chain carries TRBV9 and TRBJ2-7; D is perhaps TRBD1 (5 bases). V was pared by 0 bases and J by 4 bases, with 14 bases between. Germline CDR1 reads SGDLS; CDR2 reads YYNGEE. This CDR3 spans 15 amino acids. CDR3 DNA: TGTGCCAGCAGCGTAGCCACGGATCCAGGGTACGAGCAGTACTTC. Its protein is CASSVATDPGYEQYF.

The gene calls are TRBV2 and TRBJ2-2; maybe TRBD1 (5 bases). This CDR3 is built from 17 residues. Germline V gene data show CDR1 as SNHLY and CDR2 as FYNNEI. Deletions cut 3 bases from V and 2 bases from J, with 16 bases between. The CDR3 protein is CASSDLGPSLNTGELFF. The CDR3 coding sequence is TGTGCCAGCAGTGATCTGGGGCCAAGCCTCAACACCGGGGAGCTGTTTTTT.

J is TRBJ1-2 and V is TRBV27; D is unresolved. Trimming cost V 3 bases and J 7 bases, with 12 bases left between them. Germline V gives CDR1 MNHEY, CDR2 SMNVEV (reference sequence). CDR3 length: 13 amino acids. CDR3 residues: CASSLDYSLGYTF. As DNA, the CDR3 is TGTGCCAGCAGTTTGGATTACTCACTTGGCTACACCTTC.

This chain joins TRBV21-1 and TRBJ1-2. TRBV21-1 is a recognized pseudogene. The CDR3 has 16 amino acids. CDR3 loop: CASSKPGPGDCYGYTF. The CDR3 nucleotides read TGTGCCAGCAGCAAACCGGGACCGGGCGATTGCTATGGCTACACCTTC.

This clone was detected once. This chain uses TRBV10-3 with TRBJ1-2; TRBD1 matches 7 bases. The CDR3 sequence is 15 residues long. Trimming took 3 bases from V and 2 from J; bases not matched to a gene: 6. Germline CDR1 is ENHRY and CDR2 is SYGVKD. The CDR3 is CAISDQGGANYGYTF. In DNA, the CDR3 is TGTGCCATCAGTGATCAAGGGGGCGCGAACTATGGCTACACCTTC.

The chain joins TRBV5-1 to TRBJ2-7; the match to TRBD1 covers 8 bases. The CDR3 sequence is 15 residues long. Germline loops: CDR1 SGHRS, CDR2 YFSETQ. V lost 0 bases to trimming and J lost 4 bases; unmatched junction nucleotides: 6. This CDR3 reads CASSLAQGALYEQYF. DNA of the CDR3: TGCGCCAGCAGCTTGGCGCAGGGGGCTTTGTACGAGCAGTACTTC.

This chain's CDR3 is CASSFGQVGHKSSYNEQFF. The DNA of the CDR3 is TGCGCCAGCAGCTTCGGACAGGTCGGGCACAAAAGCTCCTACAATGAGCAGTTCTTC. The chain combines TRBV5-1 with TRBJ2-1; 7 nucleotides line up with TRBD1. CDR3 length equals 19 residues. Trimming removed 2 bases from V and 0 bases from J; junction bases left unmatched: 14. CDR1 and CDR2 (germline): SGHRS, YFSETQ.

The chain joins TRBV2 to TRBJ2-2, with no clear D. Germline V gene lookup returns CDR1 SNHLY and CDR2 FYNNEI. The CDR3 length is 12 residues. Trimming stripped 8 bases from V and 3 bases from J, with 7 bases between. The CDR3 protein is CASDKDTGELFF. CDR3 DNA: TGTGCCAGCGATAAGGACACCGGGGAGCTGTTTTTT.

The chain combines TRBV10-2 with TRBJ2-1; D is perhaps TRBD2 (5 bases). CDR1 WSHSY and CDR2 SAAADI come from the germline V gene. The CDR3 totals 15 residues. V was cut by 1 base and J by 3 bases, with 10 bases left in between. CDR3 protein: CASSEWFRDYNEQFF. As DNA, the CDR3 is TGCGCCAGCAGTGAGTGGTTCCGGGACTACAATGAGCAGTTCTTC.

The chain links TRBV2 to TRBJ1-2; D uncertain. Trimming left V 10 bases short and J 6 bases short, with 21 bases between. This CDR3 has 14 amino acids. CDR1 and CDR2 (germline): SNHLY, FYNNEI. CDR3 residues: CATPPGQQWDGYTF. DNA for the CDR3: TGTGCCACTCCCCCCGGGCAGCAATGGGATGGCTACACCTTC.

The chain combines TRBV10-3 with TRBJ1-1, with 8 bases aligning to TRBD1. The V and J ends lost 6 bases and 3 bases, in that order; junction bases with no gene match: 3. The CDR3 is made up of 13 amino acids. Germline V gene lookup returns CDR1 ENHRY and CDR2 SYGVKD. The CDR3 sequence: CAIRGQGDTEAFF. The CDR3 DNA follows: TGTGCCATCAGAGGACAGGGCGACACTGAAGCTTTCTTT.

This clone has a handful of counts. The chain uses TRBV5-1 and TRBJ1-1, with 7 bases fitting TRBD1. Germline lookup yields CDR1 SGHRS and CDR2 YFSETQ. This CDR3 is 14 amino acids long. The trim removed 0 bases at V and 11 bases at J, leaving 10 bases unmatched. DNA of the CDR3: TGCGCCAGCAGCTTGGGGGACCAGACAGGGAGCGCTTTCTTT. It translates to CASSLGDQTGSAFF.

The chain is built from TRBV12-3 or TRBV12-4 and TRBJ2-7, with D unresolved. CDR3 size: 11 residues. V was trimmed by 1 base and J by 6 bases, leaving 4 bases between them. The CDR3 nucleotides are TGTGCCAGCAGTTTAGGGGTCGAGCAGTACTTC. Residues: CASSLGVEQYF.

The chain is built from TRBV6-5 and TRBJ1-2; D may be TRBD1 (5 bases). This CDR3 comprises 11 residues. The V end lost 8 bases, the J end lost 8 bases, and 12 bases lay between the germline ends. Germline CDR1 MNHEY, CDR2 SVGAGI. CDR3 nucleotides: TGTGCCAGCGGGAGGGGAGGCGGCTACACCTTC. It is translated as CASGRGGGYTF.

The gene calls are TRBV12-3 or TRBV12-4 and TRBJ1-5, with D unresolved. Between the trimmed V and J ends, which lost 2 bases and 4 bases, there was a span of 6 bases. The CDR3 contains 13 residues. In nucleotides, the CDR3 is TGTGCCAGCAGTTTACGGCAGAATCAGCCCCAGCATTTT. This sequence encodes CASSLRQNQPQHF.

V and J are TRBV14 and TRBJ1-2; TRBD1 agrees at 9 bases. In germline, CDR1 is SGHDN, CDR2 FVKESK. Germline trimming cut 6 bases from V and 2 bases from J; bases unmatched to any gene: 4. CDR3 size: 14 residues. The CDR3 DNA reads TGTGCCAGCAGTTTACAGGGGGCGAACTATGGCTACACCTTC. Translation: CASSLQGANYGYTF.

The chain joins TRBV7-8 to TRBJ1-2, with D unresolved. Trimming cost V 3 bases and J 5 bases, with 10 bases left between them. The length of the CDR3 is 13 residues. Germline CDR1 is SGHVS and CDR2 is FQNEAQ. Here the CDR3 DNA reads TGTGCCAGCAGCTTGGCAGTGCCGTATGGCTACACCTTC. It encodes CASSLAVPYGYTF.

The V and J genes are TRBV6-5 and TRBJ1-3; a possible D gene is TRBD1 (6 bases). This CDR3 is built from 16 residues. Looked up from germline, CDR1 is MNHEY and CDR2 is SVGAGI. Trimming stripped 2 bases from V and 0 bases from J, with 11 bases between. CDR3 residues: CASSYGRGRSGNTIYF. In DNA form, the CDR3 reads TGTGCCAGCAGTTACGGCAGGGGCCGCTCTGGAAACACCATATATTTT.